One sample yielded the 24 T cell receptor beta chains listed below, sequenced in a study of shared clonotypes between healthy human individuals. Libraries were prepared by immunoSEQ multiplex PCR; TCRdb keeps only in-frame clonotypes and omits some of them. The sample records 650,000 to 750,000 clones, roughly 70% being singletons. The specimen sequenced was memory CD4+ T cells sorted from blood. Subset in this sample: CD45RA-negative fraction. Receptors originate from a woman aged 30 to 39 in good health.

The chain employs TRBV5-1 and TRBJ2-1, with 14 nucleotides matching TRBD2. The CDR3 covers 15 residues. V lost 3 bases, J lost 8 bases, and 4 bases stayed unmatched. CDR1 and CDR2 from the germline V gene are SGHRS and YFSETQ. The CDR3 loop is CASSWGLAGEYEQFF. As DNA, the CDR3 is TGCGCCAGCAGCTGGGGACTAGCGGGAGAGTATGAGCAGTTCTTC.

V is TRBV6-1 and J is TRBJ2-1; D is perhaps TRBD2 (6 bases). The ends were cut back, 6 bases at V and 0 bases at J, with 12 bases in the middle. Germline-derived CDR1 and CDR2 are MNHNS and SASEGT. This CDR3 has 15 residues. Written as DNA, the CDR3 is TGTGCCAGCAGAACAGCGGGTAACTCCTACAATGAGCAGTTCTTC. It is translated as CASRTAGNSYNEQFF.

This sequence joins TRBV18 and TRBJ2-7; 8 bases map to TRBD1. Germline CDR1 KGHSH, CDR2 LQKENI. The CDR3 has 15 residues. Losses at the gene ends were 2 bases for V and 3 bases for J; bases not matched to a gene: 6. CDR3 residues: CASSPDVGQVYEQYF. Here the CDR3 DNA reads TGTGCCAGCTCACCAGATGTGGGACAGGTCTACGAGCAGTACTTC.

The table lists this clone with a count of one. The chain recombines TRBV29-1 with TRBJ1-1; tentative D call: TRBD1 (5 bases). The length of the CDR3 is 14 residues. Germline CDR1 is SQVTM and CDR2 is ANQGSEA. The V and J ends lost 4 bases and 0 bases respectively, with 12 bases between them. CDR3 protein: CSVGNGGVNTEAFF. CDR3 bases: TGCAGCGTTGGAAATGGAGGGGTGAACACTGAAGCTTTCTTT.

A single count supports this clone. The chain carries TRBV6-5 and TRBJ2-7, with a tentative D call TRBD2 (7 bases). Trimming cost V 2 bases and J 3 bases, with 11 bases left between them. This CDR3 region has 14 residues. The V gene's germline CDR1 is MNHEY and CDR2 SVGAGI. The CDR3 sequence: CASSYGGARYEQYF. DNA for the CDR3: TGTGCCAGCAGTTACGGGGGGGCGCGCTACGAGCAGTACTTC.

This clone has a handful of counts. V and J are TRBV15 and TRBJ2-4, with 10 nucleotides matching TRBD2. J lost 0 bases, V lost 3 bases, and 5 bases had no gene match. CDR3 length equals 17 residues. CDR1 LNHNV and CDR2 YYDKDF come from the germline V gene (reference sequence). In nucleotides, the CDR3 is TGTGCCACCAGCAGTACTAGACTAGCGGGAGCCAAAAACATTCAGTACTTC. It encodes CATSSTRLAGAKNIQYF.

The chain carries TRBV25-1 and TRBJ2-7; D perhaps matches TRBD2 (6 bases). CDR1 and CDR2 (germline): MGHDK, SYGVNS. The CDR3 is 16 amino acids. The V end lost 3 bases, the J end lost 0 bases, and 15 bases lay between the germline ends. In nucleotides, the CDR3 is TGTGCCAGCAGTGAGCGTCGCCGGGGGTCCTCCTACGAGCAGTACTTC. Its protein is CASSERRRGSSYEQYF.

The V gene is TRBV14, the J gene TRBJ2-2; perhaps TRBD2 as D (7 bases). The CDR3 spans 16 residues. Deletions cut 1 base from V and 4 bases from J, with 13 bases between. CDR1 and CDR2 from the germline V gene are SGHDN and FVKESK. The CDR3 DNA follows: TGTGCCAGCAGCCAAGTGGGGGGGCACGGCACCGGGGAGCTGTTTTTT. Its protein product is CASSQVGGHGTGELFF.

This clone was found a few times. The chain links TRBV29-1 to TRBJ1-1; TRBD1 agrees at 11 bases. Trimming took 6 bases from V and 4 from J; bases not matched to a gene: 7. CDR1 is SQVTM and CDR2 is ANQGSEA in the germline V gene. The CDR3 runs to 14 residues. The CDR3 is CSVQRGTGGTEAFF. In DNA form, the CDR3 reads TGCAGCGTCCAACGGGGGACAGGGGGCACTGAAGCTTTCTTT.

This clone turned up a few times. The chain combines TRBV30 with TRBJ2-7; D perhaps matches TRBD2 (6 bases). V shed 0 bases and J shed 3 bases, with 18 bases lying between them. CDR1 is GTSNPN, CDR2 SVGIG, per germline (reference sequence). The CDR3 extends over 16 amino acids. The CDR3 protein is CAWSVFGGGRRYEQYF. In DNA form, the CDR3 reads TGTGCCTGGAGTGTCTTTGGGGGAGGACGCCGCTACGAGCAGTACTTC.

This clone has a handful of counts. The CDR3 here is CSVEAPFNYGYTF. In nucleotides, the CDR3 is TGCAGCGTTGAGGCACCTTTTAACTATGGCTACACCTTC. The chain employs TRBV29-1 and TRBJ1-2, with D unresolved. The CDR3 loop spans 13 amino acids. Germline V CDR1 and CDR2: SQVTM, ANQGSEA. Deletions cut 3 bases from V and 1 base from J, with 9 bases between.

This rearrangement joins TRBV7-9 to TRBJ2-1, with a tentative D call TRBD2 (5 bases). Trimming removed 1 base from V and 9 bases from J, with 13 bases in between. The CDR3 runs to 14 residues. Per the germline V gene, CDR1 is SEHNR and CDR2 is FQNEAQ (reference sequence). Written as DNA, the CDR3 is TGTGCCAGCAGCTTAGGCGCCGCGGGCCCTGAGCAGTTCTTC. Protein product: CASSLGAAGPEQFF.

This chain links TRBV7-9 with TRBJ2-7; a possible D gene is TRBD1 (6 bases). This CDR3 spans 14 amino acids. The ends were cut back, 2 bases at V and 2 bases at J, with 10 bases in the middle. Germline values: CDR1 SEHNR, CDR2 FQNEAQ (reference sequence). The CDR3 region has the DNA TGTGCCAGCAGCTTAAAGGGGGTCGCCTACGAGCAGTACTTC. Amino acid sequence: CASSLKGVAYEQYF.

This clone was detected only once. This rearrangement joins TRBV7-9 to TRBJ1-4; D is undetermined. The CDR3 has 15 residues. Germline values: CDR1 SEHNR, CDR2 FQNEAQ (reference sequence). V dropped 1 base and J dropped 3 bases, with 9 bases sitting between them. The CDR3 loop reads CASSLGSGPNEKLFF. In DNA form, the CDR3 reads TGTGCCAGCAGCTTAGGATCCGGGCCTAATGAAAAACTGTTTTTT.

The chain employs TRBV18 and TRBJ2-4; weak D call: TRBD1 (6 bases). Trimming pared 2 bases from V and 6 bases from J, leaving 14 bases between. Germline CDR1 KGHSH, CDR2 LQKENI. The CDR3 is 15 residues long. CDR3 region: CASSPTAGAGNIQYF. CDR3 nucleotide sequence: TGTGCCAGCTCACCAACAGCAGGGGCAGGAAACATTCAGTACTTC.

The V call is TRBV7-9, the J call TRBJ1-5; a possible D gene is TRBD1 (5 bases). The CDR3 contains 13 residues. Germline V gene lookup returns CDR1 SEHNR and CDR2 FQNEAQ (reference sequence). V was clipped by 1 base and J by 7 bases, with 8 bases between them. The CDR3 bases are TGTGCCAGCAGCTTAGAGGAGGGGCAGCCCCAGCATTTT. This gives the protein CASSLEEGQPQHF.

The chain links TRBV6-4 to TRBJ2-1; TRBD2 agrees at 8 bases. Trimming at V came to 6 bases and at J to 5 bases, leaving 6 bases not matched to a gene. CDR1 and CDR2 (germline): MRHNA, SNTAGT. This CDR3 is 14 amino acids long. The CDR3 sequence is CASRGREAHNEQFF. DNA for the CDR3: TGTGCCAGCAGGGGGCGGGAGGCTCACAATGAGCAGTTCTTC.

The rearrangement links TRBV18 to TRBJ2-7; maybe TRBD2 (6 bases). Trimming shortened V by 2 bases and J by 6 bases, and 14 bases separated the two germline ends. Germline CDR1 reads KGHSH; CDR2 reads LQKENI. This CDR3 contains 14 residues. The CDR3 spells CASSPGRDWAEQYF. In DNA form, the CDR3 reads TGTGCCAGCTCACCAGGGCGGGACTGGGCCGAGCAGTACTTC.

V and J are TRBV27 and TRBJ1-1; no definite D call. Germline lookup yields CDR1 MNHEY and CDR2 SMNVEV (reference sequence). Trimming took 8 bases from V and 1 from J, leaving 8 bases between them. The CDR3 covers 12 residues. The CDR3 DNA sequence: TGTGCCAGCGGGGAAAGGAACACTGAAGCTTTCTTT. Translated: CASGERNTEAFF.

V gene TRBV4-2 combines with J gene TRBJ2-7, with a possible D match to TRBD1 (6 bases). Trimming cost V 0 bases and J 7 bases, with 13 bases left between them. This CDR3 is built from 14 residues. Germline V CDR1 and CDR2: LGHNA, YNFKEQ. Here the CDR3 DNA reads TGTGCCAGCAGCCAAGATTCCGGCAGGGGAGAGCAGTACTTC. Its protein is CASSQDSGRGEQYF.

This clone was counted once. CDR3: CASSQIRATNEKLFF. CDR3 DNA: TGCGCCAGCAGCCAAATCCGCGCAACTAATGAAAAACTGTTTTTT. The V call is TRBV4-1, the J call TRBJ1-4; D is undetermined. Germline V lookup: CDR1 MGHRA, CDR2 YSYEKL. V was shortened by 2 bases and J by 0 bases, with 7 bases between the two germline ends. CDR3 length: 15 amino acids.

The chain couples TRBV15 to TRBJ2-5; D might be TRBD1 (5 bases). The V end lost 1 base, the J end lost 3 bases, and 15 bases lay between the germline ends. The CDR3 covers 16 residues. Germline V gene lookup returns CDR1 LNHNV and CDR2 YYDKDF (reference sequence). The CDR3 protein is CATSRGITVGEETQYF. CDR3 DNA: TGTGCCACCAGCAGAGGTATCACAGTAGGGGAAGAGACCCAGTACTTC.

The chain's CDR3 is CASSPLRLSQETQYF. CDR3 nucleotides: TGTGCCAGCAGTCCCCTACGACTCAGTCAAGAGACCCAGTACTTC. The chain uses TRBV2 and TRBJ2-5; D uncertain. CDR1 SNHLY and CDR2 FYNNEI come from the germline V gene. The V gene lost 5 bases and the J gene lost 2 bases, with 15 bases spanning the gap. The CDR3 spans 15 residues.

V usage is TRBV2 and J usage is TRBJ2-2, with unresolved D. The V gene lost 7 bases and the J gene lost 8 bases, with 14 bases spanning the gap. The CDR3 loop spans 13 amino acids. Per germline, CDR1 SNHLY and CDR2 FYNNEI. This chain's CDR3 is CASNTPNRGELFF. The CDR3 DNA reads as TGTGCCAGCAACACTCCCAATAGGGGGGAGCTGTTTTTT.